A selection of T cell receptor beta chains follows, all from one sample in a study of early T cells in non-severe SARS-CoV-2 infection. TCRdb used MiXCR to reprocess the 5' RACE reads, holding one entry per CDR3 protein. The table shows approximately 79,000 distinct CDR3 sequences, with about 12% occurring only once. The sample consisted of whole blood. The source of these receptors is an adult who was a healthcare worker with PCR-confirmed SARS-CoV-2 infection or an uninfected control (not recorded which). Both conserved end residues are part of each CDR3. D genes are given only for firm matches. The size of a clone is reported for some rows only, either as once, few or many, or as a class for expanded clones.

size: few; V: TRBV11-1; D: TRBD2; J: TRBJ2-7; DNA: TGTGCCAGCAGCTTGTCGCGGGGGTCCAACGAGCAGTACTTC; CDR3: CASSLSRGSNEQYF
size: few; V: TRBV10-3; D: .; J: TRBJ2-7; DNA: TGTGCCATCACCGCGGACACATCCTACGAGCAGTACTTC; CDR3: CAITADTSYEQYF
size: .; V: TRBV15; D: TRBD1; J: TRBJ1-1; DNA: TGTGCCACCAGCAGAGCAGGGACAGGGGAAGCTTTCTTT; CDR3: CATSRAGTGEAFF
size: .; V: TRBV6-2/TRBV6-3; D: .; J: TRBJ1-2; DNA: TGTGCCAGCAGCCCACCGGTCAGAGGAATCTATGGCTACACCTTC; CDR3: CASSPPVRGIYGYTF
size: .; V: TRBV6-5; D: TRBD1; J: TRBJ1-6; DNA: TGTGCCAGCAGTTACAGCGACAGGGGCGGAAATTCACCCCTCCACTTT; CDR3: CASSYSDRGGNSPLHF
size: .; V: TRBV12-5; D: TRBD1; J: TRBJ2-1; DNA: TGTGCTAGTGCTTCATCACCGACAGGGGACCGGTACAATGAGCAGTTCTTC; CDR3: CASASSPTGDRYNEQFF
size: many; V: TRBV9; D: .; J: TRBJ2-7; DNA: TGTGCCAGCAGCCTCTCTAGCGCTAGCTCCTACGAGCAGTACTTC; CDR3: CASSLSSASSYEQYF
size: few; V: TRBV20-1; D: .; J: TRBJ2-1; DNA: TGCAGTGCTAGAGGGTTGCGGGGGCCCCCGAATGAGCAGTTCTTC; CDR3: CSARGLRGPPNEQFF
size: few; V: TRBV7-9; D: .; J: TRBJ2-7; DNA: TGTGCCAGCAGCCCCGCCGTGGGGGTCAACGAGCAGTACTTC; CDR3: CASSPAVGVNEQYF
size: .; V: TRBV6-5; D: .; J: TRBJ1-3; DNA: TGTGCCAGCAGGCCCGGGCAATCCGGAAACACCATATATTTT; CDR3: CASRPGQSGNTIYF
size: many; V: TRBV20-1; D: .; J: TRBJ2-1; DNA: TGCAGTGCTAGGTCTAGCGAGTACAATGAGCAGTTCTTC; CDR3: CSARSSEYNEQFF
size: many; V: TRBV20-1; D: TRBD1; J: TRBJ2-1; DNA: TGCAGTGCCCAGGGCGGACAGGGGCTCAATGAGCAGTTCTTC; CDR3: CSAQGGQGLNEQFF
size: .; V: TRBV11-2; D: TRBD1; J: TRBJ1-2; DNA: TGTGCCAGCAGCTTCCTCTCAGGGGGCGGCACCAACTATGGCTACACCTTC; CDR3: CASSFLSGGGTNYGYTF
size: few; V: TRBV7-9; D: TRBD1; J: TRBJ2-5; DNA: TGTGCCAGCAGCTCCACTGGGACAGGAGAGACCCAGTACTTC; CDR3: CASSSTGTGETQYF
size: few; V: TRBV6-5; D: .; J: TRBJ2-2; DNA: TGTGCCAGCAGTTACGCGGGGACCGGGGAGCTGTTTTTT; CDR3: CASSYAGTGELFF
size: many; V: TRBV20-1; D: TRBD1; J: TRBJ2-1; DNA: TGCAGTTTCAGGGGGTTATCCTACAATGAGCAGTTCTTC; CDR3: CSFRGLSYNEQFF
size: .; V: TRBV7-2; D: .; J: TRBJ2-7; DNA: TGTGCCAGCAGCTTAGGCGGGGCGCGCAGGGAGCAGTACTTC; CDR3: CASSLGGARREQYF
size: few; V: TRBV25-1; D: TRBD1; J: TRBJ1-6; DNA: TGTGCCAGCAGTGATTGGGGGACAGTACGTTCACCCCTCCACTTT; CDR3: CASSDWGTVRSPLHF
size: .; V: TRBV7-6; D: .; J: TRBJ2-7; DNA: TGTGCCAGCAGCTTAGGCCGTGAGCAGCACTTC; CDR3: CASSLGREQHF
size: few; V: TRBV7-2; D: TRBD1; J: TRBJ2-7; DNA: TGTGCCAGCAGCTCCCGACAGGGCCGATTGGAGCAGTACTTC; CDR3: CASSSRQGRLEQYF
size: .; V: TRBV6-4; D: .; J: TRBJ2-2; DNA: TGTGCCAGCAGTGACTCCTACAGGGTCCACACCGGGGAGCTGTTTTTT; CDR3: CASSDSYRVHTGELFF
size: few; V: TRBV29-1; D: TRBD1; J: TRBJ1-2; DNA: TGCAGCGAGGGACAGAGCTATGGCTACACCTTC; CDR3: CSEGQSYGYTF
size: .; V: TRBV9; D: .; J: TRBJ2-3; DNA: TGTGCCAGCAGCGTAGAGAGTGGGGCGGGAGATACGCAGTATTTT; CDR3: CASSVESGAGDTQYF
size: .; V: TRBV30; D: .; J: TRBJ1-4; DNA: TGTGCCTGGAGGTTTCGGGGAGGGAGCGATGAAAAACTGTTTTTT; CDR3: CAWRFRGGSDEKLFF
size: .; V: TRBV3-1; D: .; J: TRBJ1-5; DNA: TGTGCCAGCAGCCCGCAGACAAATCAGCCCCAGCATTTT; CDR3: CASSPQTNQPQHF
size: few; V: TRBV5-1; D: .; J: TRBJ2-7; DNA: TGCGCCAGCAGCTTGGATGGGACACGCAATGTCGAGCAGTACTTC; CDR3: CASSLDGTRNVEQYF
size: once; V: TRBV7-2; D: TRBD2; J: TRBJ2-7; DNA: TGTGCCAGCAGCCTGGGACTAGCGGGGGCCGAGCAGTACTTC; CDR3: CASSLGLAGAEQYF
size: many; V: TRBV15; D: .; J: TRBJ1-4; DNA: TGTGCCACCAGCAGAGCGGGGCCAACTAATGAAAAACTGTTTTTT; CDR3: CATSRAGPTNEKLFF
size: few; V: TRBV5-1; D: TRBD2; J: TRBJ2-1; DNA: TGCGCCAGCAGCGCGGGGGGGCCTTACAATGAGCAGTTCTTC; CDR3: CASSAGGPYNEQFF
size: .; V: TRBV5-1; D: .; J: TRBJ2-5; DNA: TGCGCCAGCAGCCGCTCCCGGGCAGAGCAAGAGACCCAGTACTTC; CDR3: CASSRSRAEQETQYF
size: few; V: TRBV12-5; D: .; J: TRBJ2-3; DNA: TGTGCTAGTGGTTTTTTGTCCGTCATGGCTACTACAGATACGCAGTATTTT; CDR3: CASGFLSVMATTDTQYF
size: .; V: TRBV29-1; D: .; J: TRBJ2-5; DNA: TGCAGCGGCAGCGAGGGAGAGACCCAGTACTTC; CDR3: CSGSEGETQYF
size: .; V: TRBV6-1; D: .; J: TRBJ2-3; DNA: TGTGCCAGCAGTGACTGGAGCAGGGAACCCTACACAGATACGCAGTATTTT; CDR3: CASSDWSREPYTDTQYF
size: .; V: TRBV29-1; D: TRBD1; J: TRBJ1-1; DNA: TGCAGCGCACGGGACAGTGAAGCTTTCTTT; CDR3: CSARDSEAFF
size: .; V: TRBV7-8; D: TRBD2; J: TRBJ2-1; DNA: TGTGCCAGCAGCTCGCCTTGGACTAGCGGCTACAATGAGCAGTTCTTC; CDR3: CASSSPWTSGYNEQFF
size: many; V: TRBV3-1; D: .; J: TRBJ1-2; DNA: TGTGCCAGCAGCCAAGATGGGGAGGCTACCTCCTATGGCTACACCTTC; CDR3: CASSQDGEATSYGYTF
size: many; V: TRBV20-1; D: .; J: TRBJ1-4; DNA: TGCAGTGCTAGTCGGCAGCCTAATGAAAAACTGTTTTTT; CDR3: CSASRQPNEKLFF
size: few; V: TRBV7-6; D: TRBD1; J: TRBJ1-1; DNA: TGTGCCAGCACCCCAGACAGGGGGAACACTGAAGCTTTCTTT; CDR3: CASTPDRGNTEAFF
size: few; V: TRBV12-3/TRBV12-4; D: TRBD1; J: TRBJ2-7; DNA: TGTGCCAGCAGTTTTACAGGGGCCTACGAGCAGTACTTC; CDR3: CASSFTGAYEQYF
size: .; V: TRBV28; D: .; J: TRBJ1-1; DNA: TGTGCCAGCAGTTTAGGTGGGCGTCCGAACACTGAAGCTTTCTTT; CDR3: CASSLGGRPNTEAFF
size: many; V: TRBV12-3/TRBV12-4; D: .; J: TRBJ2-2; DNA: TGTGCCAGCAGTTTAAGACCGGGGGCTGGCACCGGGGAGCTGTTTTTT; CDR3: CASSLRPGAGTGELFF
size: .; V: TRBV29-1; D: .; J: TRBJ1-1; DNA: TGCAGCGTTCGAGGTAACACTGAAGCTTTCTTT; CDR3: CSVRGNTEAFF
size: few; V: TRBV7-8; D: TRBD2; J: TRBJ2-1; DNA: TGTGCCAGCAGCTTACGGGAGGGCCGTCTCGTCAATGAGCAGTTCTTC; CDR3: CASSLREGRLVNEQFF
size: .; V: TRBV9; D: .; J: TRBJ1-1; DNA: TGTGCCAGCAGCCTCGATGCCAACACTGAAGCTTTCTTT; CDR3: CASSLDANTEAFF